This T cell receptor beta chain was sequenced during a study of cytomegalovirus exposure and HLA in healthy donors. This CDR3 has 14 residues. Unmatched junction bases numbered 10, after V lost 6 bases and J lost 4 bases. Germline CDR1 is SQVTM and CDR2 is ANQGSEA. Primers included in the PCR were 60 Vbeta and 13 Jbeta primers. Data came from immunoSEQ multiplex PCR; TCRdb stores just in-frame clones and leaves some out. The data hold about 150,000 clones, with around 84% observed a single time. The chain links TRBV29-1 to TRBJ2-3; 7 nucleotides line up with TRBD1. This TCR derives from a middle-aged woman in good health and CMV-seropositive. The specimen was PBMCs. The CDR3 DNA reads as TGCAGCGTGCGACAGGGTATCGCCCCAGATACGCAGTATTTT. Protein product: CSVRQGIAPDTQYF.